The rows below give T cell receptor beta chains drawn from one sample of a study of blood T cell repertoires in COVID-19. Some clones are missing from TCRdb's copy, which holds only in-frame ones; the method was immunoSEQ multiplex PCR. The sample has about 250,000 clones; about nine tenths are singletons. What was sequenced was PBMCs or T cells enriched from blood (not recorded which). Receptors originate from a man aged 35 to 55 who had recovered from COVID-19. Both conserved end residues are part of each CDR3. The order of the fields is D gene, J gene, clone size, V gene, CDR3 DNA, CDR3 protein. D genes are given only for firm matches. Size is stated for part of the rows, as once, few or many counts, or as a class when the clone is expanded.

d_call: NA; j_call: TRBJ1-1; clone_size: NA; v_call: TRBV6-6; cdr3_nt: TGTGCCAGCAGTTACTCTGTTACCAGGACTGAAGCTTTCTTT; cdr3_aa: CASSYSVTRTEAFF
d_call: TRBD1; j_call: TRBJ1-4; clone_size: NA; v_call: TRBV2; cdr3_nt: TGTGCCAGCAGTGGACCTCCGGGACAGGAAAATGAAAAACTGTTTTTT; cdr3_aa: CASSGPPGQENEKLFF
d_call: NA; j_call: TRBJ2-1; clone_size: NA; v_call: TRBV7-6; cdr3_nt: TGTGCCAGCAGCTCCCTCCTGACGGGGAATGAGCAGTTCTTC; cdr3_aa: CASSSLLTGNEQFF
d_call: NA; j_call: TRBJ2-7; clone_size: once; v_call: TRBV18; cdr3_nt: TGTGCCAGCTCACTAGACACAGGAAACTACGAGCAGTACTTC; cdr3_aa: CASSLDTGNYEQYF
d_call: NA; j_call: TRBJ2-5; clone_size: NA; v_call: TRBV7-8; cdr3_nt: TGTGCCAGCAGCTTTCCCAGGGCAGAGACCCAGTACTTC; cdr3_aa: CASSFPRAETQYF
d_call: NA; j_call: TRBJ1-5; clone_size: NA; v_call: TRBV6-1; cdr3_nt: TGTGCCAGCATTCTTGGGGGGACTAGCATTCAGCCCCAGCATTTT; cdr3_aa: CASILGGTSIQPQHF
d_call: NA; j_call: TRBJ1-1; clone_size: once; v_call: TRBV3-1/TRBV3-2; cdr3_nt: TGTGCCAGCAGCCAAGATGCGGGGCCATCTGAAGCTTTCTTT; cdr3_aa: CASSQDAGPSEAFF
d_call: TRBD2; j_call: TRBJ2-5; clone_size: NA; v_call: TRBV6-5; cdr3_nt: TGTGCCAGCAGCCAAGCGGGGGGCGGAGAGACCCAGTACTTC; cdr3_aa: CASSQAGGGETQYF
d_call: TRBD1; j_call: TRBJ1-5; clone_size: NA; v_call: TRBV7-2; cdr3_nt: TGTGCCAGCAGCTGGGTAACCGGGACAGGTGGGGGTCAGCCCCAGCATTTT; cdr3_aa: CASSWVTGTGGGQPQHF
d_call: TRBD1; j_call: TRBJ1-2; clone_size: NA; v_call: TRBV19; cdr3_nt: TGTGCCAGTAGGACGACCCAGGGGGCGCGGGGCTATGGCTACACCTTC; cdr3_aa: CASRTTQGARGYGYTF
d_call: NA; j_call: TRBJ1-1; clone_size: once; v_call: TRBV5-4; cdr3_nt: TGTGCCAGCAGCTTTCGACGGGGGAGGGGGAACACTGAAGCTTTCTTT; cdr3_aa: CASSFRRGRGNTEAFF
d_call: NA; j_call: TRBJ2-3; clone_size: NA; v_call: TRBV7-9; cdr3_nt: TGTGCCAGCAGCCCCTTCCTTAGCACAGATACGCAGTATTTT; cdr3_aa: CASSPFLSTDTQYF
d_call: TRBD2; j_call: TRBJ2-1; clone_size: NA; v_call: TRBV6-5; cdr3_nt: TGTGCCAGCAGCCACCTAGCGGGAGCCCTCAATGAGCAGTTCTTC; cdr3_aa: CASSHLAGALNEQFF
d_call: TRBD1; j_call: TRBJ2-7; clone_size: NA; v_call: TRBV19; cdr3_nt: TGTGCCAGTGGATCCGGGACAGGGAACTACGAGCAGTACTTC; cdr3_aa: CASGSGTGNYEQYF
d_call: TRBD2; j_call: TRBJ2-3; clone_size: NA; v_call: TRBV6-9; cdr3_nt: TGTGCCAGCAGTTACGATTCAGCGGGAGTCCCAGATACGCAGTATTTT; cdr3_aa: CASSYDSAGVPDTQYF
d_call: NA; j_call: TRBJ1-1; clone_size: NA; v_call: TRBV6-5; cdr3_nt: TGTGCCAGCAGTTACTCGACACCTAACACTGAAGCTTTCTTT; cdr3_aa: CASSYSTPNTEAFF
d_call: NA; j_call: TRBJ2-4; clone_size: NA; v_call: TRBV3-1/TRBV3-2; cdr3_nt: TGTGCCAGCAGCCAAGATCTGCGTGGGGGCCCTTATTTC; cdr3_aa: CASSQDLRGGPYF
d_call: TRBD2; j_call: TRBJ2-1; clone_size: NA; v_call: TRBV5-8; cdr3_nt: TGTGCCAGCAGCTTGACGGGGGGGACCTACAATGAGCAGTTCTTC; cdr3_aa: CASSLTGGTYNEQFF
d_call: NA; j_call: TRBJ2-7; clone_size: NA; v_call: TRBV6-5; cdr3_nt: TGTGCCACCAACGAGGCGGCCTCTTACGAGCAGTACTTC; cdr3_aa: CATNEAASYEQYF
d_call: TRBD1; j_call: TRBJ1-6; clone_size: NA; v_call: TRBV30; cdr3_nt: TGTGCCGAGGGACAGGATAATTCACCCCTCCACTTT; cdr3_aa: CAEGQDNSPLHF
d_call: NA; j_call: TRBJ1-2; clone_size: NA; v_call: TRBV25-1; cdr3_nt: TGTGCCAGCAGTGAATTTATCGAGGGTGGCTACACCTTC; cdr3_aa: CASSEFIEGGYTF
d_call: NA; j_call: TRBJ1-4; clone_size: NA; v_call: TRBV7-8; cdr3_nt: TGTGCCAGCAGCCGAGGACAAAACCTGGGCCCGAATGAAAAACTGTTTTTT; cdr3_aa: CASSRGQNLGPNEKLFF
d_call: NA; j_call: TRBJ2-1; clone_size: NA; v_call: TRBV12-3/TRBV12-4; cdr3_nt: TGTGCCAGCAGCTCCTCGGGGTTCGGAGAGCAGTTCTTC; cdr3_aa: CASSSSGFGEQFF
d_call: NA; j_call: TRBJ2-5; clone_size: NA; v_call: TRBV9; cdr3_nt: TGTGCCAGCAGCGTAGCCCCACAGGTTACCGAGACCCAGTACTTC; cdr3_aa: CASSVAPQVTETQYF
d_call: TRBD2; j_call: TRBJ2-7; clone_size: few; v_call: TRBV7-2; cdr3_nt: TGTGCCAGCAGCTTTAGCGGGAGCTCCTACGAGCAGTACTTC; cdr3_aa: CASSFSGSSYEQYF
d_call: NA; j_call: TRBJ2-1; clone_size: NA; v_call: TRBV27; cdr3_nt: TGTGCCAGCAGTTTCCCTCCGACCCGGGTCCTCGATGAGCAGTTCTTC; cdr3_aa: CASSFPPTRVLDEQFF
d_call: TRBD1; j_call: TRBJ1-2; clone_size: NA; v_call: TRBV27; cdr3_nt: TGTGCCAGCAGTTCTGGACAGGGGGCATACTATGGCTACACCTTC; cdr3_aa: CASSSGQGAYYGYTF
d_call: NA; j_call: TRBJ2-1; clone_size: NA; v_call: TRBV7-9; cdr3_nt: TGTGCCAGCAGCTCCTTCAATGAGCAGTTCTTC; cdr3_aa: CASSSFNEQFF
d_call: NA; j_call: TRBJ1-1; clone_size: once; v_call: TRBV29-1; cdr3_nt: TGCAGCTCACGGATTGAGGCTGAAGCTTTCTTT; cdr3_aa: CSSRIEAEAFF
d_call: NA; j_call: TRBJ2-7; clone_size: NA; v_call: TRBV15; cdr3_nt: TGTGCCACCAGCAGAGATCAGACATTCGAGCAGTACTTC; cdr3_aa: CATSRDQTFEQYF
d_call: NA; j_call: TRBJ2-5; clone_size: NA; v_call: TRBV27; cdr3_nt: TGTGCCAGCAGTTTAGGCAGGGTGGGGGAGACCCAGTACTTC; cdr3_aa: CASSLGRVGETQYF
d_call: TRBD2; j_call: TRBJ2-1; clone_size: few; v_call: TRBV4-3; cdr3_nt: TGCGCCAGCAGCATAAGCGGGGGAGGTTACAATGAGCAGTTCTTC; cdr3_aa: CASSISGGGYNEQFF
d_call: NA; j_call: TRBJ1-2; clone_size: once; v_call: TRBV4-1; cdr3_nt: TGCGCCAGCAGCCAAGAAGGGGGGGACTATGGCTACACCTTC; cdr3_aa: CASSQEGGDYGYTF
d_call: TRBD1; j_call: TRBJ1-6; clone_size: NA; v_call: TRBV4-1; cdr3_nt: TGCGCCAGCAGGCATCTCCCGGGACAGAATTCACCCCTCCACTTT; cdr3_aa: CASRHLPGQNSPLHF
d_call: NA; j_call: TRBJ2-7; clone_size: NA; v_call: TRBV6-9; cdr3_nt: TGTGCCAGCAGCTGTCGAAGTGGTTGGTCCCGGGATTACGAGCAGTACTTC; cdr3_aa: CASSCRSGWSRDYEQYF
d_call: NA; j_call: TRBJ2-6; clone_size: NA; v_call: TRBV4-2; cdr3_nt: TGTGCCAGCAGCCAAGGGGGGCTATCTGGGGCCAACGTCCTGACTTTC; cdr3_aa: CASSQGGLSGANVLTF
d_call: NA; j_call: TRBJ2-1; clone_size: NA; v_call: TRBV21-1; cdr3_nt: TGTGCCAGCAGCAGGAGCGGGGGAGGATCCTACAATGAGCAGTTCTTC; cdr3_aa: CASSRSGGGSYNEQFF
d_call: TRBD1; j_call: TRBJ1-2; clone_size: NA; v_call: TRBV6-2/TRBV6-3; cdr3_nt: TGTGCCAGCAGTCTGCCATCCACAGGGGATGGCTACACCTTC; cdr3_aa: CASSLPSTGDGYTF
d_call: NA; j_call: TRBJ2-7; clone_size: NA; v_call: TRBV9; cdr3_nt: TGTGCCAGCAGCGTAGGGGGAGCGTTCTACGAGCAGTACTTC; cdr3_aa: CASSVGGAFYEQYF
d_call: TRBD1; j_call: TRBJ1-2; clone_size: NA; v_call: TRBV2; cdr3_nt: TGTGCCAGCAGTGAATTGGGACAGGGGAGTAATGGCTACACCTTC; cdr3_aa: CASSELGQGSNGYTF
d_call: NA; j_call: TRBJ2-7; clone_size: NA; v_call: TRBV6-1; cdr3_nt: TGTGCCAGCAGTGAATTTATTACGACAGCCTACGAGCAGTACTTC; cdr3_aa: CASSEFITTAYEQYF
d_call: NA; j_call: TRBJ2-2; clone_size: NA; v_call: TRBV4-2; cdr3_nt: TGTGCCAGCAGCCAAGGAGAAGGGGAAAGGGGCGAGCTGTTTTTT; cdr3_aa: CASSQGEGERGELFF
d_call: TRBD1; j_call: TRBJ1-6; clone_size: NA; v_call: TRBV6-5; cdr3_nt: TGTGCCAGCAGTTACTCGGGCGGGACAGGGGATTCACCCCTCCACTTT; cdr3_aa: CASSYSGGTGDSPLHF
d_call: NA; j_call: TRBJ1-4; clone_size: NA; v_call: TRBV18; cdr3_nt: TGTGCCAGCTCACCGGGTGGGAGAAAACTGTTTTTT; cdr3_aa: CASSPGGRKLFF
d_call: NA; j_call: TRBJ1-1; clone_size: few; v_call: TRBV18; cdr3_nt: TGTGCCAGCTCACCACCGTCAAAGTCGGACACTGAAGCTTTCTTT; cdr3_aa: CASSPPSKSDTEAFF
d_call: NA; j_call: TRBJ1-6; clone_size: NA; v_call: TRBV27; cdr3_nt: TGTGCCAGCAGCTTAGTGGGCCCAGGGTCCTATAATTCACCCCTCCACTTT; cdr3_aa: CASSLVGPGSYNSPLHF
d_call: TRBD2; j_call: TRBJ2-5; clone_size: NA; v_call: TRBV2; cdr3_nt: TGTGCCAGCAGCCTTAGGGGGGAGGGACTAGCGGGAGTTGGAGAGACCCAGTACTTC; cdr3_aa: CASSLRGEGLAGVGETQYF
d_call: TRBD1; j_call: TRBJ1-1; clone_size: NA; v_call: TRBV29-1; cdr3_nt: TGCAGCGCCCAGGGGACAGCGAACACTGAAGCTTTCTTT; cdr3_aa: CSAQGTANTEAFF
d_call: NA; j_call: TRBJ1-2; clone_size: NA; v_call: TRBV5-5; cdr3_nt: TGTGCCAGCAGCTTCGGGGGTGACTCGGGCTATGGCTACACCTTC; cdr3_aa: CASSFGGDSGYGYTF
d_call: NA; j_call: TRBJ1-5; clone_size: NA; v_call: TRBV18; cdr3_nt: TGTGCCAGCGCGGAGGGGAATAGCAATCAGCCCCAGCATTTT; cdr3_aa: CASAEGNSNQPQHF